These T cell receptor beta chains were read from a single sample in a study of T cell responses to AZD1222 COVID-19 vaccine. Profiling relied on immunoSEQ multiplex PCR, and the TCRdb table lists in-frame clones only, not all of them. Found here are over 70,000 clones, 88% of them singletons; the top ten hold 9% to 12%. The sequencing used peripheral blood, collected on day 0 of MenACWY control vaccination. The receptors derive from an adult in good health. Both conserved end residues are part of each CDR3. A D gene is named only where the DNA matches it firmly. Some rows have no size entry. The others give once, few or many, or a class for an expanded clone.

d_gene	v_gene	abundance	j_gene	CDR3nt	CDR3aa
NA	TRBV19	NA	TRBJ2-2	TGTGCCAGTAGTATAGGGGCCTTAAACACCGGGGAGCTGTTTTTT	CASSIGALNTGELFF
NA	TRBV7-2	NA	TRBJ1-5	TGTGCCAGCAGCTTAAATGTCGGTGAAAGCCCCCAGCATTTT	CASSLNVGESPQHF
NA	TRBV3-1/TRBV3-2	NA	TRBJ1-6	TGTGCCAGCAAACCACCGGGGCATCCTAATTCACCCCTCCACTTT	CASKPPGHPNSPLHF
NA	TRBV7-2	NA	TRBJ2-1	TGTGCCAGCAGCTTTCAGGGGACCTCCTACAATGAGCAGTTCTTC	CASSFQGTSYNEQFF
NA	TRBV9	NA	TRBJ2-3	TGTGCCAGCAGCGTGCCAACAACAGATACGCAGTATTTT	CASSVPTTDTQYF
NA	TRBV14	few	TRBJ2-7	TGTGCCACCCGGTTATCCTACGAGCAGTACTTC	CATRLSYEQYF
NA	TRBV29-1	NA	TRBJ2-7	TGCAGCGTTCACAACGGGATCTCCTACGAGCAGTACTTC	CSVHNGISYEQYF
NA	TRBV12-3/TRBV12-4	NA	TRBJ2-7	TGTGCCAGCAGTCCAGGGTCTTACGAGCAGTACTTC	CASSPGSYEQYF
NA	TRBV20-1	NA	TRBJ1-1	TGCAGTGTCCGGGGAGACACTGAAGCTTTCTTT	CSVRGDTEAFF
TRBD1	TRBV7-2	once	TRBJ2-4	TGTGCCAGCAGCACCAGGGGGCTGGAGGACATTCAGTACTTC	CASSTRGLEDIQYF
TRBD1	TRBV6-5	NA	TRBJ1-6	TGTGCCAGCAGTTACTGGGACAGGGTTAATTCACCCCTCCACTTT	CASSYWDRVNSPLHF